This T cell receptor (beta chain) is drawn from a study of blood T cell repertoires in COVID-19. Assay: immunoSEQ multiplex PCR; the TCRdb copy retains only in-frame clones and omits some. The data contain more than 65,000 clones, about four fifths of them seen just once; the ten biggest clones take up 9% to 10%. The V segment lost 6 bases and the J segment 5 bases; nucleotides outside the gene matches: 7. Germline-derived CDR1 and CDR2 are SGHTS and YDEGEE. The CDR3 spans 14 residues. The V and J genes are TRBV5-8 and TRBJ2-2, with TRBD2 identical over 7 bases. Source material: peripheral blood. This sequence originates from a woman of 80 years or more with acute or convalescent COVID-19. CDR3: CASTKSGATGELFF. CDR3 DNA: TGTGCCAGCACCAAGAGCGGGGCAACCGGGGAGCTGTTTTTT.